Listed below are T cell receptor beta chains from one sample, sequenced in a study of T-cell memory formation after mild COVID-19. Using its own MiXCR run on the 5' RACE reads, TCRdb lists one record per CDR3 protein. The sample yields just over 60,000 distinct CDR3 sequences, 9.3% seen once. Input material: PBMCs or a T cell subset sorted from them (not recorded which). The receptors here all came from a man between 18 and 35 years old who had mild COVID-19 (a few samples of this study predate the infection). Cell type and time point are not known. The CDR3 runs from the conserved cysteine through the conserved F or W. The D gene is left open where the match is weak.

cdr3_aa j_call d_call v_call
CATGDGARDTQYF TRBJ2-3 - TRBV7-8
CASSRGVERELFF TRBJ1-4 - TRBV4-2
CASSLDRGSSYNEQFF TRBJ2-1 - TRBV5-6
CASSLEPTSATDTQYF TRBJ2-3 TRBD2 TRBV5-1
CSVEANSGDTQYF TRBJ2-3 TRBD2 TRBV29-1
CSAVPSAGPQETQYF TRBJ2-5 - TRBV20-1
CASSPGRTGLSYEQYF TRBJ2-7 TRBD1 TRBV4-1
CASSPIQGRGGYTF TRBJ1-2 - TRBV7-2
CASSSSVSYTGELFF TRBJ2-2 - TRBV7-2
CASSPRQVGTNTEAFF TRBJ1-1 - TRBV7-3
CASSFLAGVIGNEQFF TRBJ2-1 TRBD2 TRBV12-3/TRBV12-4
CASSFRSGANVLTF TRBJ2-6 - TRBV12-3/TRBV12-4
CASSPGQNNYGYTF TRBJ1-2 TRBD1 TRBV7-9
CASSSYRLAGRNEQFF TRBJ2-1 TRBD2 TRBV13
CASSRSSSTEAFF TRBJ1-1 - TRBV19
CASSDRGREYF TRBJ2-7 - TRBV12-3/TRBV12-4
CASSSGLSGANVLTF TRBJ2-6 - TRBV7-3
CASSLTSGYTEAFF TRBJ1-1 - TRBV2
CASSQEPPGGINTGELFF TRBJ2-2 - TRBV4-3
CASSYNSLNTGELFF TRBJ2-2 - TRBV6-2/TRBV6-3
CASRGGQGTDEQYF TRBJ2-7 TRBD1 TRBV2
CASSLDRTRGTEAFF TRBJ1-1 - TRBV11-2
CASSQSGNTALGDTQYF TRBJ2-3 TRBD2 TRBV4-1
CSASLLNTEAFF TRBJ1-1 - TRBV20-1
CASSLNRGDTQYF TRBJ2-3 TRBD1 TRBV4-2
CATSRVASWNIQYF TRBJ2-4 - TRBV15
CSAGRQGETQYF TRBJ2-5 TRBD1 TRBV20-1
CASSYRGLAIETQYF TRBJ2-5 TRBD2 TRBV27
CASSRGAGYNEQFF TRBJ2-1 TRBD2 TRBV3-1
CASSPAGLQNIQYF TRBJ2-4 TRBD2 TRBV7-2
CTSRPIGTGELFF TRBJ2-2 - TRBV5-1
CASSLAGTSLKTDTQYF TRBJ2-3 TRBD2 TRBV5-1
CASSLTGGGTDTQYF TRBJ2-3 - TRBV7-6
CASSLVTSLTDTQYF TRBJ2-3 - TRBV11-2
CASSLHAGGALNEQFF TRBJ2-1 TRBD2 TRBV3-1
CSVDGGGNQETQYF TRBJ2-5 - TRBV29-1
CASSQERTGTGYGYTF TRBJ1-2 TRBD1 TRBV4-3
CSALFPGGNTEAFF TRBJ1-1 - TRBV20-1
CATSDRPQANRTAFF TRBJ1-1 - TRBV24-1
CASSPGRGATGELFF TRBJ2-2 - TRBV5-1
CASSLSGTTDTQYF TRBJ2-3 - TRBV5-6
CASSDAGLTEAFF TRBJ1-1 - TRBV10-2
CASSFWGGVGDSDGYTF TRBJ1-2 - TRBV7-2
CASSPFEGSSGNTIYF TRBJ1-3 - TRBV9
CASSKRKGSDTQYF TRBJ2-3 - TRBV21-1
CASSLALNRGDTEAFF TRBJ1-1 TRBD1 TRBV7-6
CASSLLGPSTGELFF TRBJ2-2 - TRBV5-1